This T cell receptor beta chain was captured by sequencing in a study of cytomegalovirus exposure and HLA in healthy donors. General study findings and limits: While the bulk of TCR sequences proved rare, some public TCRs turned up in many donors. Beyond CMV serostatus, there was no information to go on about immune exposure.

The CDR3 is 14 amino acids. The V end was cut by 6 bases, the J end by 1 base, with 11 bases between. The germline gives CDR1 SGHNT, CDR2 YYREEE (reference sequence). On this clone itself: Its antigen is not identified.

With 60 Vbeta and 13 Jbeta primers, the PCR was carried out. Method: immunoSEQ multiplex PCR; TCRdb's copy keeps in-frame clones and lacks some. Here the sample spans over 150,000 clones, approximately 85% being singletons. Sequenced material: PBMCs. This chain joins TRBV5-4 and TRBJ1-3, with D maybe TRBD1 (6 bases). The receptor was derived from a man aged 45 to 65 in good health and CMV-seropositive. DNA for the CDR3: TGTGCCAGCACCTTAGGGGGATCTGGAAACACCATATATTTT. Its translation: CASTLGGSGNTIYF.